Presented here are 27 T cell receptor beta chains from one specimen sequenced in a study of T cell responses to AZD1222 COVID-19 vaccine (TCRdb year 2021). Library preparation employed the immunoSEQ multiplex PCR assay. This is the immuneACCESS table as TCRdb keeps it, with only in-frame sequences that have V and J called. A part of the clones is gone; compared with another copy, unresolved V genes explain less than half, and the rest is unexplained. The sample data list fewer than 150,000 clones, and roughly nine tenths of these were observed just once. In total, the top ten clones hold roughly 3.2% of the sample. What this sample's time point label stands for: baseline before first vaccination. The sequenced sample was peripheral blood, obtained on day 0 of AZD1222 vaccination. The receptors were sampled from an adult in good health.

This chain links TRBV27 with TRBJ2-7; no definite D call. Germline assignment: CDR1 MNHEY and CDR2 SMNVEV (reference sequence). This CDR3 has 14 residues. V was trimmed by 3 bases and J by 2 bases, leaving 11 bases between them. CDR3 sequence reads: CASSFRPRTYEQYF. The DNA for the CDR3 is TGTGCCAGCAGTTTCAGGCCCCGGACCTACGAGCAGTACTTC.

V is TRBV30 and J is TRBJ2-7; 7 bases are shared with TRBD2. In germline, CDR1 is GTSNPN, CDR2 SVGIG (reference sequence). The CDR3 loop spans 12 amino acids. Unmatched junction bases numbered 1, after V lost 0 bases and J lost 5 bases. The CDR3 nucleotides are TGTGCCTGGAGTGTACGGGGGGACGAGCAGTACTTC. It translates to CAWSVRGDEQYF.

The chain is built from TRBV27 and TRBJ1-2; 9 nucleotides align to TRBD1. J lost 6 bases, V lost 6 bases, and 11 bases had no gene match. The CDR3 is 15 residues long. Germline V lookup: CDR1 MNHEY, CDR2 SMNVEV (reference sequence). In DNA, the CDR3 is TGTGCCAGCAGGCAAGCCGGGACAGGGATCGATGGCTACACCTTC. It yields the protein CASRQAGTGIDGYTF.

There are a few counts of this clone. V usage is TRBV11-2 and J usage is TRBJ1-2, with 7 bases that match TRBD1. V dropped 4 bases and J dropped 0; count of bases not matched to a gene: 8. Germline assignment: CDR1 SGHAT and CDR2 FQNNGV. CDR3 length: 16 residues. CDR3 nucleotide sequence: TGTGCCAGCAGCTCCGTCAGGGGACAGCCTAACTATGGCTACACCTTC. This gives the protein CASSSVRGQPNYGYTF.

The CDR3 DNA follows: TGTGCCAGCAGTTCCACAGACAATCAGCCCCAGCATTTT. It translates to CASSSTDNQPQHF. V gene TRBV6-6 combines with J gene TRBJ1-5; no clear D gene. CDR1 is MNHNY, CDR2 SVGAGI, per germline (reference sequence). The CDR3 contains 13 residues. V was shortened by 4 bases and J by 3 bases, with 7 bases between the two germline ends.

CDR3 region: CASSIRGNYGYTF. The CDR3 DNA reads as TGTGCCAGTAGTATCCGGGGGAACTATGGCTACACCTTC. The chain recombines TRBV19 with TRBJ1-2; D is possibly TRBD1 (5 bases). Trimming took 3 bases from V and 2 from J, leaving 7 bases between them. The CDR3 contains 13 residues. The germline gives CDR1 LNHDA, CDR2 SQIVND (reference sequence). Together with reference TRBV19 and TRBJ1-2, the CDR3 gives the full variable domain: DGGITQSPKYLFRKEGQNVTLSCEQNLNHDAMYWYRQDPGQGLRLIYYSQIVNDFQKGDIAEGYSVSREKKESFPLTVTSAQKNPTAFYLCASSIRGNYGYTFGSGTRLTVV.

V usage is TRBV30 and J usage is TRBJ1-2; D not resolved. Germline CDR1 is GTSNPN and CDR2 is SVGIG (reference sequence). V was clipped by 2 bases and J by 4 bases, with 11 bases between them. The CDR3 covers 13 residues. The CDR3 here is CAWSQRTVYGYTF. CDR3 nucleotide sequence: TGTGCCTGGAGTCAGAGGACGGTCTATGGCTACACCTTC.

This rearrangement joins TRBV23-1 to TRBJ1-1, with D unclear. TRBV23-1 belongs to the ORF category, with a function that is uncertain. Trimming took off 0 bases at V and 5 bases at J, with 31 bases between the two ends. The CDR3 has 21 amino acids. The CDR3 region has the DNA TGCGCCAGCAGTCAATCATCCCCCCTTTCCCCTATGAGGGCCCCGAGGACTGAAGCTTTCTTT. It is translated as CASSQSSPLSPMRAPRTEAFF.

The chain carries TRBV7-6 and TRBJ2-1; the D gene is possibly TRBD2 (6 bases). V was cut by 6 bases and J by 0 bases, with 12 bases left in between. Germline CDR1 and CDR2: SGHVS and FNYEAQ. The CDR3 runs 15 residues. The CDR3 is CASSSSVSSYNEQFF. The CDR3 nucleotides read TGTGCCAGCAGTTCTAGCGTTAGCTCCTACAATGAGCAGTTCTTC.

This CDR3 is CASREDGTVVCGSYEQYF. CDR3 nucleotides: TGTGCAAGTCGGGAAGACGGGACAGTCGTTTGCGGCTCCTACGAGCAGTACTTC. V is TRBV12-2 and J is TRBJ2-7; TRBD1 is taken as the D call from the table, unchecked against the DNA. TRBV12-2 is reported as a pseudogene. This CDR3 has 18 residues.

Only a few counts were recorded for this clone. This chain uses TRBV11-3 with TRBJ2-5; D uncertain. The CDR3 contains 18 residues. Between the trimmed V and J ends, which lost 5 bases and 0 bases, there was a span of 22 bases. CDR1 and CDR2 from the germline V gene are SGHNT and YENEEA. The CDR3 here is CASSPRTRVFVDQETQYF. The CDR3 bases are TGTGCCAGCAGCCCACGGACCCGGGTGTTTGTAGACCAAGAGACCCAGTACTTC.

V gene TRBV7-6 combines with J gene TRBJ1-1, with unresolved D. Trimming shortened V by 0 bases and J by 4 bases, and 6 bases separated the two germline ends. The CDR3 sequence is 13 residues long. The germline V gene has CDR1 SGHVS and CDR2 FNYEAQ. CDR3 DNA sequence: TGTGCCAGCAGCTTAGCGCCAGGCACTGAAGCTTTCTTT. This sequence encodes CASSLAPGTEAFF.

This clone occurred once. CDR3 sequence: CASSVGARGTEAFF. The CDR3 region has the DNA TGTGCCAGCAGCGTGGGGGCGCGGGGGACTGAAGCTTTCTTT. This chain uses TRBV9 with TRBJ1-1; a possible D gene is TRBD1 (6 bases). Germline V gene data show CDR1 as SGDLS and CDR2 as YYNGEE. Trimming stripped 2 bases from V and 5 bases from J, with 13 bases between. The CDR3 covers 14 residues.

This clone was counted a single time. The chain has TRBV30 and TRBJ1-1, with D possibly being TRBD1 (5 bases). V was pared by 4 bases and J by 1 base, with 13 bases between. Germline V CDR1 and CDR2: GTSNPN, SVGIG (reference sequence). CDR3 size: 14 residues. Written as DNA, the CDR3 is TGTGCCTGGATTCCGGGACGGCGGAACACTGAAGCTTTCTTT. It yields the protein CAWIPGRRNTEAFF. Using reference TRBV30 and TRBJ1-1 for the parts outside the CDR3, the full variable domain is SQTIHQWPATLVQPVGSPLSLECTVEGTSNPNLYWYRQAAGRGLQLLFYSVGIGQISSEVPQNLSASRPQDRQFILSSKKLLLSDSGFYLCAWIPGRRNTEAFFGQGTRLTVV.

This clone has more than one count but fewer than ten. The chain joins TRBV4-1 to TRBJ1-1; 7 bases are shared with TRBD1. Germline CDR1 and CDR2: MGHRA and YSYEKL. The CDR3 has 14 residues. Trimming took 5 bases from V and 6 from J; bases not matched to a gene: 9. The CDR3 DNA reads TGCGCCAGCAGCAGAGGACAGGCTACCTCTGAAGCTTTCTTT. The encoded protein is CASSRGQATSEAFF.

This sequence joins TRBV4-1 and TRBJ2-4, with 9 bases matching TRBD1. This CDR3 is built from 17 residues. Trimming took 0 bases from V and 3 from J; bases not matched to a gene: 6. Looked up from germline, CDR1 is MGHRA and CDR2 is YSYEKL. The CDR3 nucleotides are TGCGCCAGCAGCCAAGACGGGACAGGGAAAGGCAAAAACATTCAGTACTTC. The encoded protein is CASSQDGTGKGKNIQYF.

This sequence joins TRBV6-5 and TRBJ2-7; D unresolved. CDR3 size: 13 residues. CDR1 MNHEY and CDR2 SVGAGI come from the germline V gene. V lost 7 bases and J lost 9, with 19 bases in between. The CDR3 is CASINDGRLGQYF. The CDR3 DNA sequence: TGTGCCAGCATTAATGACGGACGCCTCGGGCAGTACTTC.

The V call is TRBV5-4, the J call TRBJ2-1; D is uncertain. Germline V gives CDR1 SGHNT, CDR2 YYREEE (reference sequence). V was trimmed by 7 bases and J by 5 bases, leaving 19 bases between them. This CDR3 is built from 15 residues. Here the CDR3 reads CASRAELAKHNEQFF. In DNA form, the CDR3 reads TGTGCCAGCCGCGCCGAGTTGGCCAAGCACAATGAGCAGTTCTTC.

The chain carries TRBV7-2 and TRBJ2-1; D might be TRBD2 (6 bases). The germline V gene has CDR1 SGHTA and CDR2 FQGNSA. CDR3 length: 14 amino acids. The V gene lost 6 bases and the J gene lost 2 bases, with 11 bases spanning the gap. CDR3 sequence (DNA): TGTGCCAGCAGTCCGGAGGGAGCCTACAATGAGCAGTTCTTC. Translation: CASSPEGAYNEQFF.

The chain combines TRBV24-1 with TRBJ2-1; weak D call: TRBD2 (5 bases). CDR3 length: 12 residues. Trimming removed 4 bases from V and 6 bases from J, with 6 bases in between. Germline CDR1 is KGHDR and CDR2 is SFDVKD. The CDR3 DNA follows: TGTGCCACCAGTGACGGGATCAATGAGCAGTTCTTC. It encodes CATSDGINEQFF.

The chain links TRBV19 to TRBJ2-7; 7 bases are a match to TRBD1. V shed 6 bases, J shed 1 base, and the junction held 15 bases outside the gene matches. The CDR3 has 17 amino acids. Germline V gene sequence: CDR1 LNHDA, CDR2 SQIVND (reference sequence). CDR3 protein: CASSPIQLRDRSYEQYF. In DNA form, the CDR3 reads TGTGCCAGTAGCCCTATTCAACTCCGGGACAGATCCTACGAGCAGTACTTC.

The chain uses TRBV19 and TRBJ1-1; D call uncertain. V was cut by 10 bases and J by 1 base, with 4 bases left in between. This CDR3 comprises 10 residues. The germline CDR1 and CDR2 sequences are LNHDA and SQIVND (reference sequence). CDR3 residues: CATKNTEAFF. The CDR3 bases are TGTGCCACTAAGAACACTGAAGCTTTCTTT. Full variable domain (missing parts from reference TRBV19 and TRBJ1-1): DGGITQSPKYLFRKEGQNVTLSCEQNLNHDAMYWYRQDPGQGLRLIYYSQIVNDFQKGDIAEGYSVSREKKESFPLTVTSAQKNPTAFYLCATKNTEAFFGQGTRLTVV.

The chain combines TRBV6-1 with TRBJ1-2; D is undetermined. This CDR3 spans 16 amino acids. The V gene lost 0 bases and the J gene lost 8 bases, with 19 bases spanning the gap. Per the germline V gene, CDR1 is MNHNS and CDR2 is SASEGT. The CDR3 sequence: CASSEAASEPRGGYTF. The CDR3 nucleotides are TGTGCCAGCAGTGAAGCGGCCTCCGAGCCCCGAGGCGGCTACACCTTC.

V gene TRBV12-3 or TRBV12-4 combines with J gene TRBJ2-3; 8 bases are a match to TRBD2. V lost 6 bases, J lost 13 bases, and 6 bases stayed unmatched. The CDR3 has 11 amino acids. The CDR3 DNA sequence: TGTGCCAGCAGGCTCGGGACTAGGGAGTATTTT. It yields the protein CASRLGTREYF.

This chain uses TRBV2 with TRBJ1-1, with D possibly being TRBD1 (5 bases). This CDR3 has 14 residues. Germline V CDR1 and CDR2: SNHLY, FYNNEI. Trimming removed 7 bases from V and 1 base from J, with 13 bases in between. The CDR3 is CASTEGRANTEAFF. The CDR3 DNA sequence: TGTGCCAGCACAGAGGGGCGGGCGAACACTGAAGCTTTCTTT. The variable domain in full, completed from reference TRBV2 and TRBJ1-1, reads EPEVTQTPSHQVTQMGQEVILRCVPISNHLYFYWYRQILGQKVEFLVSFYNNEISEKSEIFDDQFSVERPDGSNFTLKIRSTKLEDSAMYFCASTEGRANTEAFFGQGTRLTVV.

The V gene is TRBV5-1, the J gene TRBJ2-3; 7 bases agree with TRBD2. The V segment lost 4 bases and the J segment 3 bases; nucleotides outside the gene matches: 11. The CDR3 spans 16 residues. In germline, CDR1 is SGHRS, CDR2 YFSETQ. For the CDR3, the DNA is TGCGCCAGCAGCCCCAGGATAGGGGAGGGAACAGATACGCAGTATTTT. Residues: CASSPRIGEGTDTQYF. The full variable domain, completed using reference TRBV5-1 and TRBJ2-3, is KAGVTQTPRYLIKTRGQQVTLSCSPISGHRSVSWYQQTPGQGLQFLFEYFSETQRNKGNFPGRFSGRQFSNSRSEMNVSTLELGDSALYLCASSPRIGEGTDTQYFGPGTRLTVL.

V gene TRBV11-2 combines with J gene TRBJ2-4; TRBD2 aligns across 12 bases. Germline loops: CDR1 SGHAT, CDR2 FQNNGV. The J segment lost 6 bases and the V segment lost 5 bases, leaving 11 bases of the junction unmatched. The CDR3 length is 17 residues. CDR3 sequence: CASSNPLAGGYRNIQYF. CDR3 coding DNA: TGTGCCAGCAGCAACCCCCTAGCGGGAGGGTATCGAAACATTCAGTACTTC.